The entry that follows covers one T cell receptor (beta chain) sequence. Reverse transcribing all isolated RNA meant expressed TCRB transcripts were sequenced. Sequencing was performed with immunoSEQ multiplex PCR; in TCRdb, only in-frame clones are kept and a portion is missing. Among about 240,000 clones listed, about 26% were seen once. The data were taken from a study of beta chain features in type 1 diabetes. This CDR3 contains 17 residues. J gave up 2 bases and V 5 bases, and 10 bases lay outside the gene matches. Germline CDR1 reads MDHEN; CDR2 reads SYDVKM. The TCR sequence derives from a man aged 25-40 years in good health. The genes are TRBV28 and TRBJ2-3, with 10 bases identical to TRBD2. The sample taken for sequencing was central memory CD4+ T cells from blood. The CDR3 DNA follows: TGTGCCAGCAGTCTCCCGGGTGGACTAGCGGCCACAGATACGCAGTATTTT. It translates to CASSLPGGLAATDTQYF.